Each of the 21 T cell receptor beta chains below was sequenced from the same sample in a study of spatial heterogeneity in lung cancer. As for time point: sample taken at primary tumor resection. Via MiXCR, TCRdb re-called the 5' RACE reads, giving one row per CDR3 protein. The sample includes 30,000 to 45,000 distinct CDR3 sequences, about 7.2% of them seen just once. The material sequenced was PBMCs, taken at surgery. These receptors were collected from a female donor with early-stage non-small cell lung cancer.

This clonotype was seen a handful of times. This chain connects TRBV6-5 to TRBJ2-3; 9 positions agree with TRBD2. V lost 6 bases to trimming and J lost 1 base; unmatched junction nucleotides: 2. This CDR3 has 14 residues. Germline assignment: CDR1 MNHEY and CDR2 SVGAGI. The CDR3: CASSRTSGTDTQYF. CDR3 nucleotides: TGTGCCAGCAGCCGGACTAGCGGCACAGATACGCAGTATTTT.

Many counts were recorded for this clonotype. This chain links TRBV9 with TRBJ2-3; D is perhaps TRBD2 (5 bases). With 0 bases removed from V and 8 bases from J, the gap between germline ends came to 10 bases. CDR3 length: 13 amino acids. Germline CDR1 reads SGDLS; CDR2 reads YYNGEE. The CDR3 loop is CASSVAGSVTQYF. The CDR3 nucleotides are TGTGCCAGCAGCGTAGCGGGGTCCGTTACGCAGTATTTT.

This clonotype came up many times. The chain has TRBV7-3 and TRBJ2-1, with no clear D. The CDR3 runs to 15 residues. Germline CDR1 is SGHTA and CDR2 is FQGTGA. Trimming took 5 bases from V and 4 from J, leaving 15 bases between them. The CDR3 DNA reads as TGTGCCAGCAGCGAAGGTGGGCACCCTTACAATGAGCAGTTCTTC. Its translation is CASSEGGHPYNEQFF.

This clonotype showed up just a few times. This chain connects TRBV4-3 to TRBJ2-3, with D hard to call. V shed 4 bases and J shed 3 bases, with 11 bases lying between them. This CDR3 comprises 14 residues. Germline CDR1 and CDR2: LGHNA and YSLEER. The CDR3, as DNA: TGCGCCAGCAGCCTGACCTTGGGGACAGATACGCAGTATTTT. It encodes CASSLTLGTDTQYF.

This clonotype has more than one count but fewer than ten. This chain connects TRBV20-1 to TRBJ2-1; D is perhaps TRBD1 (6 bases). Trimming took 8 bases from V and 2 from J, leaving 16 bases between them. This CDR3 comprises 14 residues. The V gene's germline CDR1 is DFQATT and CDR2 SNEGSKA (reference sequence). CDR3 region: CSTVGAAAYNEQFF. Here the CDR3 DNA reads TGCAGTACTGTGGGGGCGGCGGCCTACAATGAGCAGTTCTTC.

In its sample, this clonotype was seen many times. V and J are TRBV2 and TRBJ2-5; tentatively, D is TRBD1 (6 bases). Germline CDR1 is SNHLY and CDR2 is FYNNEI. The CDR3 has 13 residues. Trimming cost V 4 bases and J 3 bases, with 9 bases left between them. The chain's CDR3 is CASSVDRKETQYF. The CDR3 bases are TGTGCCAGCAGTGTGGACAGAAAAGAGACCCAGTACTTC. The full variable domain, rest sourced from reference TRBV2 and TRBJ2-5, is EPEVTQTPSHQVTQMGQEVILRCVPISNHLYFYWYRQILGQKVEFLVSFYNNEISEKSEIFDDQFSVERPDGSNFTLKIRSTKLEDSAMYFCASSVDRKETQYFGPGTRLLVL.

This chain connects TRBV4-3 to TRBJ1-6; D not certain. The germline CDR1 and CDR2 sequences are LGHNA and YSLEER. The CDR3 is 18 amino acids. Trimming removed 0 bases from V and 2 bases from J, with 14 bases in between. The CDR3 coding sequence is TGCGCCAGCAGCCAAGACCCCCTGGCCGAGCCCTATAATTCACCCCTCCACTTT. Translation gives CASSQDPLAEPYNSPLHF.

This clonotype was detected many times. The chain has TRBV5-1 and TRBJ1-2; 10 nucleotides match TRBD1. The CDR3 extends over 14 amino acids. Germline V gene data show CDR1 as SGHRS and CDR2 as YFSETQ. The V segment lost 4 bases and the J segment 4 bases; nucleotides outside the gene matches: 4. In DNA, the CDR3 is TGCGCCAGCAGCCCAGGACAGGGGGGCTATGGCTACACCTTC. Its translation: CASSPGQGGYGYTF.

This clonotype occurred a few times. The rearrangement uses TRBV5-1 and TRBJ2-6, with a weak D call TRBD1 (6 bases). The V end was cut by 0 bases, the J end by 1 base, with 8 bases between. Germline-derived CDR1 and CDR2 are SGHRS and YFSETQ. This CDR3 comprises 16 residues. CDR3: CASSLVQGSGANVLTF. CDR3 DNA: TGCGCCAGCAGCTTGGTTCAGGGGTCTGGGGCCAACGTCCTGACTTTC. The full variable domain, in which reference TRBV5-1 and TRBJ2-6 provide the parts outside the CDR3, is KAGVTQTPRYLIKTRGQQVTLSCSPISGHRSVSWYQQTPGQGLQFLFEYFSETQRNKGNFPGRFSGRQFSNSRSEMNVSTLELGDSALYLCASSLVQGSGANVLTFGAGSRLTVL.

The chain uses TRBV20-1 and TRBJ1-5; TRBD1 aligns across 7 bases. This CDR3 spans 15 amino acids. Germline assignment: CDR1 DFQATT and CDR2 SNEGSKA (reference sequence). With V trimmed by 6 bases and J by 4 bases, 12 bases remained unmatched. This CDR3 reads CSATGTEGWNQPQHF. In nucleotides, the CDR3 is TGCAGTGCCACCGGGACAGAAGGTTGGAATCAGCCCCAGCATTTT.

The rearrangement joins TRBV2 to TRBJ2-5, with D perhaps TRBD1 (6 bases). The V end lost 3 bases, the J end lost 7 bases, and 15 bases lay between the germline ends. This CDR3 comprises 14 residues. The germline V gene encodes CDR1 SNHLY and CDR2 FYNNEI. CDR3 coding DNA: TGTGCCAGCAGTGACAAATCCCCCAGGGGGACCCAGTACTTC. Translated, it gives CASSDKSPRGTQYF.

The DNA of the CDR3 is TGCGCCAGCAGCTTGTTTGGGACGCGTGTAGATACGCAGTATTTT. Amino acid sequence: CASSLFGTRVDTQYF. The V gene is TRBV5-1, the J gene TRBJ2-3; D may correspond to TRBD1 or TRBD2 (5 bases each). The CDR3 length is 15 residues. Per germline, CDR1 SGHRS and CDR2 YFSETQ. V was pared by 1 base and J by 5 bases, with 14 bases between.

V usage is TRBV20-1 and J usage is TRBJ2-5; 7 nucleotides match TRBD2. Looked up from germline, CDR1 is DFQATT and CDR2 is SNEGSKA (reference sequence). Germline trimming cut 0 bases from V and 1 base from J; bases unmatched to any gene: 5. The CDR3 has 15 residues. The CDR3 region has the DNA TGCAGTGCTAGAGATGCGGGGGACTCCCAAGAGACCCAGTACTTC. Its translation is CSARDAGDSQETQYF.

The table lists this clonotype with a few counts. The chain has TRBV5-1 and TRBJ2-7; the D call may be TRBD1 or TRBD2 (6 bases each). The germline CDR1 and CDR2 sequences are SGHRS and YFSETQ. V was trimmed by 4 bases and J by 6 bases, leaving 23 bases between them. This CDR3 contains 16 residues. For the CDR3, the DNA is TGCGCCAGCAGCGATGGTGGTCTGGTAAGGGGGGCCGAGCAGTACTTC. Its translation: CASSDGGLVRGAEQYF.

Regarding this clonotype: A much larger clone lies a single base off, so this may be a read error. The CDR3 ends on some other residue instead of the conserved phenylalanine or tryptophan, so this is likely a read error. The CDR3 region has the DNA TGTGCCAGCAGCTTACTATCGGGGGCCGGAACTGAAGCTTTCATT. It is translated as CASSLLSGAGTEAFI. The chain links TRBV7-6 to TRBJ1-1, with D perhaps TRBD1 (6 bases). The ends were cut back, 2 bases at V and 5 bases at J, with 15 bases in the middle. The CDR3 sequence is 15 residues long. CDR1 is SGHVS, CDR2 FNYEAQ, per germline.

The sample holds a few counts of this clonotype. The chain carries TRBV5-1 and TRBJ2-5; TRBD2 might be the D (5 bases). V was shortened by 0 bases and J by 5 bases, with 11 bases between the two germline ends. The CDR3 runs to 14 residues. Germline-derived CDR1 and CDR2 are SGHRS and YFSETQ. Written as DNA, the CDR3 is TGCGCCAGCAGCTTGGGCCAGCGGTGGGAGACCCAGTACTTC. Translated, it gives CASSLGQRWETQYF. Full variable domain (missing parts from reference TRBV5-1 and TRBJ2-5): KAGVTQTPRYLIKTRGQQVTLSCSPISGHRSVSWYQQTPGQGLQFLFEYFSETQRNKGNFPGRFSGRQFSNSRSEMNVSTLELGDSALYLCASSLGQRWETQYFGPGTRLLVL.

This clonotype came up a few times. This rearrangement joins TRBV9 to TRBJ2-1, with TRBD1 identical over 10 bases. Germline lookup yields CDR1 SGDLS and CDR2 YYNGEE. This CDR3 is 16 amino acids long. Unmatched junction bases numbered 3, after V lost 0 bases and J lost 3 bases. This chain's CDR3 is CASSVARDRGYNEQFF. The CDR3 DNA sequence: TGTGCCAGCAGCGTAGCCCGGGACAGGGGCTACAATGAGCAGTTCTTC.

The sample holds a few counts of this clonotype. The chain joins TRBV5-1 to TRBJ2-1; 13 bases map to TRBD2. Looked up from germline, CDR1 is SGHRS and CDR2 is YFSETQ. This CDR3 region has 18 residues. Losses at the gene ends were 9 bases for V and 4 bases for J; bases not matched to a gene: 16. The CDR3 loop reads CATGTGLAGVGRYNEQFF. The CDR3 DNA reads TGCGCCACCGGAACAGGACTAGCGGGAGTAGGAAGGTACAATGAGCAGTTCTTC.

The rearrangement links TRBV2 to TRBJ2-2; 12 nucleotides match TRBD2. V was clipped by 1 base and J by 3 bases; unmatched bases: 6. Germline V lookup: CDR1 SNHLY, CDR2 FYNNEI. This CDR3 has 18 residues. DNA for the CDR3: TGTGCCAGCAGTGAAGGACTAGCGGGAGTTTTGGACACCGGGGAGCTGTTTTTT. It codes for CASSEGLAGVLDTGELFF.

This clonotype was seen at least ten times. This rearrangement joins TRBV7-2 to TRBJ1-5; D gene unclear. This CDR3 spans 14 amino acids. Germline V lookup: CDR1 SGHTA, CDR2 FQGNSA. V was shortened by 1 base and J by 4 bases, with 8 bases between the two germline ends. CDR3 sequence reads: CASSLGLGNQPQHF. In nucleotides, the CDR3 is TGTGCCAGCAGCTTAGGTCTGGGGAATCAGCCCCAGCATTTT.

The chain joins TRBV6-5 to TRBJ1-1; no definite D call. The CDR3 has 12 amino acids. Trimming took 7 bases from V and 5 from J, leaving 11 bases between them. Germline assignment: CDR1 MNHEY and CDR2 SVGAGI. The CDR3 sequence is CASTSPRTEAFF. DNA for the CDR3: TGTGCCAGCACCTCTCCGAGGACTGAAGCTTTCTTT.